This TCR beta chain originates from a study of T cells in Graves' hyperthyroidism and ophthalmopathy. Amplified TCR beta CDR3 regions derived from RNA transcripts. The study used the HTBI primer set for a first-round RT-PCR of the TCR CDR3. TCRdb called the multiplex PCR reads again in MiXCR, with one record for every CDR3 protein. The table has hundreds of thousands of distinct CDR3 sequences, about 15% seen once; the top ten hold around 23%. In germline, CDR1 is MDHEN, CDR2 SYDVKM. The ends were cut back, 6 bases at V and 0 bases at J, with 26 bases in the middle. This CDR3 is 20 amino acids long. Graves' hyperthyroidism qualified as stable when ophthalmopathy did not progress within 18 months. This clonotype has ten or more counts.

The sample was blood. This chain joins TRBV28 and TRBJ2-2; D is perhaps TRBD1 (7 bases). The origin of this receptor is a woman aged 30 to 39 with Graves' hyperthyroidism. The CDR3 is CASRPGQTFLALANTGELFF. As DNA, the CDR3 is TGTGCCAGCAGGCCGGGACAGACATTCCTAGCGCTCGCGAACACCGGGGAGCTGTTTTTT.